This T cell receptor beta chain is drawn from a study of T cells in lung cancer brain metastases listed by TCRdb under 2018. Turning to the overall study: Most of the roughly 20 patients had a history of tobacco use, with a median of approximately 36 pack-years. About 90% of the 20 patients received no interval therapy between primary and metastasis resection. The primary and brain metastasis specimens were acquired a median of about 300 days apart. The study compared TCR beta CDR3 repertoires between fully resected primary non-small cell lung cancers and paired brain metastases. The cohort comprised some 20 patients contributing roughly 40 specimens, one primary lung lesion and one brain metastasis each. A median age at first diagnosis of about 60 years was recorded for the patients, of whom about nine were male and about a dozen were female. An average DNA integrity number of 3.5 to 4.5 was found in both primary and metastatic specimens, and no significant difference was detected between sites. Here is what the overall study found, with its caveats: DNA fragmentation in the FFPE samples may have kept the complete infiltrating T cell repertoire from being retrieved. Brain metastases had significantly fewer unique productive clones than paired primaries (median about 1,500 versus 4,500). It was not possible to control for the effects of preoperative corticosteroids on T cell infiltration in brain metastases. Most clones were found to be lesion-specific, and limited overlap was observed between paired lesions (mean Morisita index 0.23). A significantly larger repertoire fraction was made up by the ten most abundant clones in brain metastases than in primaries, which was suggestive of clonal expansion.

A remark on this clone: Its antigen is unknown. Base qualities were left out, and no much larger clone turns up one base away.

V is shortened by 8 bases, J by 0 bases, and the region joining them spans 13 bases. The CDR3 measures 14 amino acids from cysteine to phenylalanine. The entry retains the CDR3 DNA only, 42 bases that are in frame from base 1. As encoded in the germline V gene (reference sequence), CDR1 is MNHEY while CDR2 is SMNVEV. Between roughly 2 and 5.5 ug genomic DNA was input per sample, with paired samples receiving equal DNA input. TCR beta libraries were constructed with the immunoSEQ hsTCRbeta Kit, which uses multiplexed V and J gene primers in two PCR steps. The pooled libraries, together with positive and negative controls, were sequenced on an Illumina MiSeq running a 100-cycle paired-end protocol. Turning to the authors' computational methods: Raw data were processed by the immunoSEQ vendor into normalized, annotated TCR beta repertoire reports. Richness was defined as unique clones by nucleotide sequence, and total richness was extrapolated with the iChao1 and Efron-Thisted estimators. Paired lesions were characterized and compared using Pielou's evenness, Simpson's index, top-ten clone proportional abundance, and the Morisita overlap index. The table comes from immuneACCESS by way of TCRdb, which keeps in-frame sequences with V and J called. Part of the clones is missing from these tables; in studies checked, under half for an unresolved V gene and the rest for unknown reasons. V, J and clone size were drawn from that table, and D and trimming were deduced from the DNA. For this sample the table gives some 4,500 clones, of which roughly 84% were detected only once. Roughly 5.6% of the sample is in the top ten clones.

Resection was performed in the patients for synchronous oligometastatic disease or for delayed recurrence of a solitary brain metastasis. To avoid including cancers other than NSCLC, any patient with a history of multiple malignancies was excluded. Tumor areas were macrodissected from five or six deparaffinized around 9.1 um unstained sections, using marked H&E slides as a guide. Every specimen was formalin-fixed and paraffin-embedded (FFPE). Genomic DNA was extracted using the AllPrep DNA/RNA FFPE Kit. The chain is assembled from TRBV27 and TRBJ1-2, with the D gene not clear enough to name. The TCR was taken from a woman aged 45-65 years with non-small cell lung cancer. Sample: tumor tissue from the primary lung tumor. According to the study, the label for this sample's cell subset or site signals: primary lung cancer lesion. The nucleotide sequence reads TGTGCCAGCGCCCCGGGCCGAACTAACTATGGCTACACCTTC. It specifies CASAPGRTNYGYTF.